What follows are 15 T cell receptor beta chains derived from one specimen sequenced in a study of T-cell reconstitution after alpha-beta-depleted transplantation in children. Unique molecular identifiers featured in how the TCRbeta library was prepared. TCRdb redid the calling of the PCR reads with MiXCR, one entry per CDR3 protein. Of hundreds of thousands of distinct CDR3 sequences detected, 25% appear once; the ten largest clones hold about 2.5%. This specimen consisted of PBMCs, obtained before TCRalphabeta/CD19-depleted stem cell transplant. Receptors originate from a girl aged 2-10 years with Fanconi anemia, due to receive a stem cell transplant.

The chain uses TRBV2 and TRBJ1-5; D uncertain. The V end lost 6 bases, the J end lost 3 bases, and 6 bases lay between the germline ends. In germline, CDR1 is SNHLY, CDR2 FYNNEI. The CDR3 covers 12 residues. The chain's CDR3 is CASSRFNQPQHF. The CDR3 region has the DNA TGTGCCAGCAGCCGGTTCAATCAGCCCCAGCATTTT.

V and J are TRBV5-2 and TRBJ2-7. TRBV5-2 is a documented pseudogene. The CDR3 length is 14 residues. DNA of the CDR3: TGTGCCAGCAATGGGAACAGCTTCTCCTACGAGCAGTACTTC. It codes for CASNGNSFSYEQYF.

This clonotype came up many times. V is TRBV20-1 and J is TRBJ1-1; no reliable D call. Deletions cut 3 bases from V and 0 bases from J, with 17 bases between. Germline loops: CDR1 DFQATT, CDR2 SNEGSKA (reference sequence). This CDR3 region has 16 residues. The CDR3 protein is CSASTGSGVVNTEAFF. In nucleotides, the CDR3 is TGCAGTGCTAGTACCGGGTCTGGAGTCGTGAACACTGAAGCTTTCTTT.

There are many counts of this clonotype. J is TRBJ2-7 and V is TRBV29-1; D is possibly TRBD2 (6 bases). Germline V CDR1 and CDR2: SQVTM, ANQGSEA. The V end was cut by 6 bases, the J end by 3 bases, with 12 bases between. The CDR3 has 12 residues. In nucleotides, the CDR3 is TGCAGCGTGAGGGACTTCCGCTACGAGCAGTACTTC. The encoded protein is CSVRDFRYEQYF.

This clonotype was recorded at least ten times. Written as DNA, the CDR3 is TGCAGTGCTAGGGGGCAGCCGAACACTGAAGCTTTCTTT. Translated: CSARGQPNTEAFF. The chain has TRBV20-1 and TRBJ1-1, with D tentatively TRBD1 (5 bases). The V end lost 3 bases, the J end lost 1 base, and 9 bases lay between the germline ends. The germline gives CDR1 DFQATT, CDR2 SNEGSKA (reference sequence). This CDR3 has 13 residues.

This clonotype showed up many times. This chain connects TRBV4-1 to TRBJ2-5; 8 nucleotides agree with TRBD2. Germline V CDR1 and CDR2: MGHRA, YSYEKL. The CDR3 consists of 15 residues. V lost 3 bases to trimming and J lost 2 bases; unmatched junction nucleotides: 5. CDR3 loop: CASSHVTSGQETQYF. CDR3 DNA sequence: TGCGCCAGCAGCCACGTTACTAGCGGACAAGAGACCCAGTACTTC.

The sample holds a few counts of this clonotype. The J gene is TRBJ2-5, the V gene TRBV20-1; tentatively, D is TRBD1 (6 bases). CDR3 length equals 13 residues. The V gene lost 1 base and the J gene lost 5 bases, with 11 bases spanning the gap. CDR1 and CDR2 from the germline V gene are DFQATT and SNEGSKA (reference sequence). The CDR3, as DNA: TGCAGTGCTAGAGGCAGGGGAAGGGAGACCCAGTACTTC. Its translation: CSARGRGRETQYF.

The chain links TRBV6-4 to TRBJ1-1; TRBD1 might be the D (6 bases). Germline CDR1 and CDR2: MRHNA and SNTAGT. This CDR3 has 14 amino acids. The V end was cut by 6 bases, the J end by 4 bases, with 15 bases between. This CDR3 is CASSATTGLTEAFF. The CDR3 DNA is TGTGCCAGCAGCGCGACTACAGGGCTCACTGAAGCTTTCTTT.

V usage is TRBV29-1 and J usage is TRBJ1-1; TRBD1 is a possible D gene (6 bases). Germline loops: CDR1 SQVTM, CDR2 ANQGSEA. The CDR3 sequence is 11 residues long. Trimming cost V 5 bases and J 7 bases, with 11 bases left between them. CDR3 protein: CSVQTGREAFF. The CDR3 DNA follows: TGCAGCGTTCAGACAGGCCGTGAAGCTTTCTTT.

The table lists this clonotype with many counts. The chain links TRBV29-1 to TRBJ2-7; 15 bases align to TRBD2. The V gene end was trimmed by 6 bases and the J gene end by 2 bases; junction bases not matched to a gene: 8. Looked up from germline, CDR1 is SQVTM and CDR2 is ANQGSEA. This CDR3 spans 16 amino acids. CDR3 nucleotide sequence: TGCAGCGTGGCCGGGACTAGCGGGAGGAATACCTACGAGCAGTACTTC. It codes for CSVAGTSGRNTYEQYF.

As DNA, the CDR3 is TGCAGTGCTAAAAGGCCGGGACAGGGGGCGCCGTTTTTCCAACAAGAGACCCAGTACTTC. This codes for CSAKRPGQGAPFFQQETQYF. V and J are TRBV20-1 and TRBJ2-5; 12 bases fit TRBD1. CDR3 length: 20 amino acids. With 4 bases clipped from V and 2 bases from J, the junction kept 20 bases outside the gene matches. The germline V gene encodes CDR1 DFQATT and CDR2 SNEGSKA (reference sequence).

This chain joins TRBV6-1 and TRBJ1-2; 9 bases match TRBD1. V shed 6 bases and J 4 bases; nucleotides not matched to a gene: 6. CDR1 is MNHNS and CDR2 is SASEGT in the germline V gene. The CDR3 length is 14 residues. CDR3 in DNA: TGTGCCAGCAGAACAGGGGGCTCAAGCTATGGCTACACCTTC. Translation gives CASRTGGSSYGYTF.

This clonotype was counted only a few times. This CDR3 is CASIDRGWSNTEAFF. CDR3 bases: TGTGCCAGCATCGACCGGGGGTGGTCGAACACTGAAGCTTTCTTT. The chain carries TRBV12-3 or TRBV12-4 and TRBJ1-1, with D tentatively TRBD1 (5 bases). The V end lost 7 bases, the J end lost 1 base, and 16 bases lay between the germline ends. This CDR3 region has 15 residues.

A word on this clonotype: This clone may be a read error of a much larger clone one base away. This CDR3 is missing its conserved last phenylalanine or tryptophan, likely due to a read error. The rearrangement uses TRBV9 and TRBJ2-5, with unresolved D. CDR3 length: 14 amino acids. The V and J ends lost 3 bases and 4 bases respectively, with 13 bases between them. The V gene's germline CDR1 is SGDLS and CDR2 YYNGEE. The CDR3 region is CASSGYPRGETQYV. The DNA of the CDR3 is TGTGCCAGCAGCGGTTATCCCAGAGGAGAGACCCAGTACGTC.

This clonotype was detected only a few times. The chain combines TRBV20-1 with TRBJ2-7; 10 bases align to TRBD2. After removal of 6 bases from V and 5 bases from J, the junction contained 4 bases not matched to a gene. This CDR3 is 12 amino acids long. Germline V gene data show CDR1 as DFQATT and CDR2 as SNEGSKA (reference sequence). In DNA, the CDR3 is TGCAGTGCGATTACTAGCGGGAACGAGCAGTACTTC. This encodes CSAITSGNEQYF.